The subject of this entry is one TCR beta chain. The repertoire was sequenced with immunoSEQ multiplex PCR; TCRdb's copy has only in-frame clones and lacks some. Of 55,000 to 85,000 clones listed, about nine tenths are singletons. This specimen comes from a study of OX40 agonist ivuxolimab in advanced cancers. Study information: Patients were dosed intravenously with ivuxolimab at 0.01 to 10 mg/kg every 2 weeks. Patients assigned to dose escalation were diagnosed with hepatocellular carcinoma, melanoma, renal cell or head and neck cancer. About 40% of patients had received prior checkpoint inhibitor therapy.

The CDR3 runs 15 residues. Trimming removed 2 bases from V and 1 base from J, with 9 bases in between. Germline CDR1 reads LNHDA; CDR2 reads SQIVND (reference sequence). The specimen was CD4+ or CD8+ T cells sorted from blood, collected in a trial of the OX40 agonist ivuxolimab. The sequence was obtained from an adult with an advanced solid tumor such as melanoma, head and neck, liver or kidney cancer. The rearrangement links TRBV19 to TRBJ2-1; TRBD1 is a possible D gene (5 bases). CDR3 in amino acids: CASSIQGPSYNEQFF. CDR3 coding DNA: TGTGCCAGTAGTATACAGGGCCCTTCCTACAATGAGCAGTTCTTC. The variable domain in full, with the rest retrieved from reference TRBV19 and TRBJ2-1, is DGGITQSPKYLFRKEGQNVTLSCEQNLNHDAMYWYRQDPGQGLRLIYYSQIVNDFQKGDIAEGYSVSREKKESFPLTVTSAQKNPTAFYLCASSIQGPSYNEQFFGPGTRLTVL.